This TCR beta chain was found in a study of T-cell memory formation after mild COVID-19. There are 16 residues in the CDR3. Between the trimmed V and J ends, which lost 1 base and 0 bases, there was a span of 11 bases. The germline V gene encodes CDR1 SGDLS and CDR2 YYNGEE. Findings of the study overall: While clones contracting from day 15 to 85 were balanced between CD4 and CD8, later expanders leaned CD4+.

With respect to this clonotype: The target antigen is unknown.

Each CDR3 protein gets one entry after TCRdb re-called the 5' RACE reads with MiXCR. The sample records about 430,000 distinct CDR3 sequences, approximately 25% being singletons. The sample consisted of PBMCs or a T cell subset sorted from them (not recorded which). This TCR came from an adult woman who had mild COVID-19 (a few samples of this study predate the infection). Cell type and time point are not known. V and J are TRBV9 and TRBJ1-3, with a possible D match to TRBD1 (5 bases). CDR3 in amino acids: CASSVRGDYSGNTIYF. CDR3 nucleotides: TGTGCCAGCAGCGTAAGGGGTGATTACTCTGGAAACACCATATATTTT.